This passage covers 27 T cell receptor beta chains from one sample sequenced in a study of T cells in Graves' hyperthyroidism and ophthalmopathy. Amplification yielded TCR beta CDR3 regions, with RNA transcripts as the source. TCR CDR3 underwent first-round RT-PCR with the HTBI primer set. TCRdb re-derived calls from the multiplex PCR reads in MiXCR, one entry per CDR3 protein. The repertoire includes some 300,000 distinct CDR3 sequences, approximately 14% of them detected once, and approximately 7.9% sits in the top ten. The sequencing input was blood. The receptors shown here come from a woman between 40 and 55 years old with Graves' hyperthyroidism.

The chain has TRBV13 and TRBJ2-1, with D uncertain. This CDR3 has 15 amino acids. Germline V gene data show CDR1 as PRHDT and CDR2 as FYEKMQ (reference sequence). The V gene lost 2 bases and the J gene lost 3 bases, with 11 bases spanning the gap. The CDR3 DNA sequence: TGTGCCAGCAGCTTAAGCCAGCAGCTCTACAATGAGCAGTTCTTC. This translates into CASSLSQQLYNEQFF.

Regarding this clonotype: This may stem from a read error, because a much larger clone lies one nucleotide away. The V call is TRBV29-1, the J call TRBJ2-3; D is unresolved. The end of the DNA fits TRBJ1-5 better, so the J call may be wrong. The length of the CDR3 is 13 residues. Germline CDR1 reads SQVTM; CDR2 reads ANQGSEA. CDR3 nucleotides: TGCAGCGTTCGGAGACGAAGCACAGATACGCAGCATTTT. Translated, it gives CSVRRRSTDTQHF.

This clonotype was found many times. The V and J genes are TRBV20-1 and TRBJ2-1, with D possibly TRBD2 on 6 matching bases. The V gene's germline CDR1 is DFQATT and CDR2 SNEGSKA (reference sequence). This CDR3 has 14 amino acids. The germline V and J ends were trimmed by 6 bases and 8 bases, with 20 bases remaining between them. CDR3 loop: CSANRDSRGDEQFF. CDR3 DNA sequence: TGCAGTGCCAACCGGGACTCCCGTGGGGATGAGCAGTTCTTC.

This rearrangement joins TRBV20-1 to TRBJ2-3; perhaps TRBD1 as D (6 bases). V was clipped by 6 bases and J by 1 base, with 14 bases between them. CDR3 length equals 14 residues. Germline CDR1 and CDR2: DFQATT and SNEGSKA (reference sequence). DNA of the CDR3: TGCAGTGCCCAGGGGATTCCGGGCACAGATACGCAGTATTTT. Translating gives CSAQGIPGTDTQYF.

There are many counts of this clonotype. This sequence joins TRBV9 and TRBJ1-1; no clear D. V lost 0 bases to trimming and J lost 0 bases, with 6 bases between them. The germline V gene has CDR1 SGDLS and CDR2 YYNGEE. This CDR3 comprises 14 residues. CDR3 bases: TGTGCCAGCAGCGTAGGCAGCATGAACACTGAAGCTTTCTTT. Amino acid sequence: CASSVGSMNTEAFF.

This clonotype has a count of ten or more. This chain links TRBV2 with TRBJ1-6; 7 nucleotides line up with TRBD1. Germline CDR1 is SNHLY and CDR2 is FYNNEI. J was trimmed by 7 bases and V by 11 bases; bases with no gene match: 14. There are 15 residues in the CDR3. The DNA of the CDR3 is TGTGCCGGCTCAAGGGAGGGGGACAGCAATTCACCCCTCCACTTT. Its protein product is CAGSREGDSNSPLHF.

This clonotype occurred a few times. The rearrangement uses TRBV20-1 and TRBJ2-7; D is perhaps TRBD1 (5 bases). The CDR3 runs to 14 residues. Germline lookup yields CDR1 DFQATT and CDR2 SNEGSKA (reference sequence). Trimming cost V 6 bases and J 0 bases, with 15 bases left between them. CDR3 bases: TGCAGTGCCCGCGGCAGGGTGAGCTCCTACGAGCAGTACTTC. Protein sequence: CSARGRVSSYEQYF.

In this sample, this clonotype turned up many times. The chain joins TRBV30 to TRBJ1-5; weak D call: TRBD1 (5 bases). CDR1 GTSNPN and CDR2 SVGIG come from the germline V gene (reference sequence). The CDR3 covers 13 residues. V lost 3 bases and J 5 bases, leaving 11 bases between the germline ends. CDR3 sequence (DNA): TGTGCCTGGAGCCCCGACAGAGATCAGCCCCAGCATTTT. Its translation: CAWSPDRDQPQHF.

The rearrangement joins TRBV6-1 to TRBJ1-5, with 8 nucleotides matching TRBD1. Germline lookup yields CDR1 MNHNS and CDR2 SASEGT. J lost 6 bases, V lost 4 bases, and 5 bases had no gene match. CDR3 length: 14 residues. CDR3 nucleotide sequence: TGTGCCAGCAGTGCCCGGACAGGGTCTCAGCCCCAGCATTTT. Translating gives CASSARTGSQPQHF.

This clonotype has a count of ten or more. The rearrangement joins TRBV10-3 to TRBJ1-2, with D uncertain. This CDR3 region has 13 residues. Germline V CDR1 and CDR2: ENHRY, SYGVKD. The germline V and J ends were trimmed by 7 bases and 5 bases, with 14 bases remaining between them. CDR3 protein: CAIKTSPSYGYTF. CDR3 nucleotide sequence: TGTGCCATCAAGACATCCCCTTCTTATGGCTACACCTTC.

At least ten counts were recorded for this clonotype. The CDR3 reads CASSWTGVDTEAFF. CDR3 bases: TGTGCCAGCAGCTGGACAGGGGTCGACACTGAAGCTTTCTTT. The chain employs TRBV5-8 and TRBJ1-1; 9 nucleotides match TRBD1. The CDR3 contains 14 residues. The germline gives CDR1 SGHTS, CDR2 YDEGEE. V shed 3 bases and J 3 bases; nucleotides not matched to a gene: 3.

This clonotype occurred a few times. V is TRBV30 and J is TRBJ2-7; 12 nucleotides match TRBD2. Germline V gene data show CDR1 as GTSNPN and CDR2 as SVGIG (reference sequence). Losses at the gene ends were 0 bases for V and 3 bases for J; bases not matched to a gene: 6. The CDR3 runs to 16 residues. DNA of the CDR3: TGTGCCTGGAGTGTACCAACTAGCGGGAGGTACTACGAGCAGTACTTC. This sequence encodes CAWSVPTSGRYYEQYF.

V usage is TRBV6-1 and J usage is TRBJ1-6; perhaps TRBD1 as D (5 bases). V lost 10 bases, J lost 5 bases, and 15 bases lay in between. The CDR3 is made up of 14 amino acids. Germline V CDR1 and CDR2: MNHNS, SASEGT. The DNA of the CDR3 is TGTGCCACCCGCCGGGACCCTAATAATTCACCCCTCCACTTT. It encodes CATRRDPNNSPLHF.

The chain employs TRBV18 and TRBJ2-5; D perhaps matches TRBD2 (6 bases). Germline CDR1 KGHSH, CDR2 LQKENI. This CDR3 is built from 15 residues. The V and J ends lost 6 bases and 4 bases respectively, with 18 bases between them. The CDR3 nucleotides read TGTGCCAGCTCCCAGGAGGGCTCTGGCGGAGAGACCCAGTACTTC. Amino acid sequence: CASSQEGSGGETQYF.

This clonotype was observed many times. The rearrangement joins TRBV2 to TRBJ1-6; D call uncertain. The CDR3 is 16 amino acids. Trimming pared 8 bases from V and 11 bases from J, leaving 25 bases between. Germline V gene sequence: CDR1 SNHLY, CDR2 FYNNEI. The CDR3 coding sequence is TGTGCCAGCTGGACGGCGTCGTCCTGGCTCCACGCACCCCTCCACTTT. Translated: CASWTASSWLHAPLHF.

The table lists this clonotype with many counts. V is TRBV29-1 and J is TRBJ1-2, with a possible D match to TRBD1 (6 bases). V was pared by 0 bases and J by 5 bases, with 10 bases between. This CDR3 is 13 amino acids long. Germline V lookup: CDR1 SQVTM, CDR2 ANQGSEA. The CDR3 is CSVEDRGPYGYTF. CDR3 in DNA: TGCAGCGTTGAAGACAGGGGCCCATATGGCTACACCTTC.

There are many counts of this clonotype. The CDR3 sequence: CASSFVQTEQYF. The CDR3 nucleotides are TGTGCCAGCAGTTTTGTTCAGACCGAGCAGTACTTC. V usage is TRBV12-3 or TRBV12-4 and J usage is TRBJ2-7, with no clear D. The CDR3 covers 12 residues. V lost 3 bases and J 6 bases, leaving 9 bases between the germline ends.

Turning to this clonotype: A much more abundant neighbour one base away suggests this may be a read error. This chain connects TRBV29-1 to TRBJ1-1; TRBD1 might be the D (5 bases). The length of the CDR3 is 11 residues. V was trimmed by 7 bases and J by 8 bases, leaving 14 bases between them. CDR1 and CDR2 from the germline V gene are SQVTM and ANQGSEA. The DNA for the CDR3 is TGCAGCGCAGGTACAGGACCCGAAGCTTTCTTT. Protein sequence: CSAGTGPEAFF.

This chain connects TRBV20-1 to TRBJ2-5, with D hard to call. The CDR3 spans 11 residues. Trimming shortened V by 3 bases and J by 5 bases, and 7 bases separated the two germline ends. Germline assignment: CDR1 DFQATT and CDR2 SNEGSKA (reference sequence). CDR3 in DNA: TGCAGTGCTAGGATTGGGGAGACCCAGTACTTC. Amino acid sequence: CSARIGETQYF.

This clonotype showed up just a few times. This rearrangement joins TRBV5-1 to TRBJ2-7; 7 bases are shared with TRBD1. This CDR3 has 15 residues. V dropped 3 bases and J dropped 1; count of bases not matched to a gene: 7. Germline values: CDR1 SGHRS, CDR2 YFSETQ. CDR3 nucleotide sequence: TGCGCCAGCAGCTCGTCGACAGGGAGTTCCTACGAGCAGTACTTC. It is translated as CASSSSTGSSYEQYF.

This clonotype has at least ten counts. The rearrangement links TRBV11-2 to TRBJ2-3; D uncertain. CDR1 is SGHAT and CDR2 is FQNNGV in the germline V gene. Trimming removed 8 bases from V and 4 bases from J, with 7 bases in between. The length of the CDR3 is 11 residues. The CDR3 nucleotides read TGTGCCAGCCGACTTGCAGATACGCAGTATTTT. Residues: CASRLADTQYF. Supplemented by reference TRBV11-2 and TRBJ2-3, the full variable domain reads EAGVAQSPRYKIIEKRQSVAFWCNPISGHATLYWYQQILGQGPKLLIQFQNNGVVDDSQLPKDRFSAERLKGVDSTLKIQPAKLEDSAVYLCASRLADTQYFGPGTRLTVL.

Many counts were recorded for this clonotype. This chain uses TRBV20-1 with TRBJ2-3; TRBD2 matches 7 bases. V shed 0 bases, J shed 10 bases, and the junction held 16 bases outside the gene matches. The CDR3 is made up of 16 amino acids. Looked up from germline, CDR1 is DFQATT and CDR2 is SNEGSKA (reference sequence). In DNA, the CDR3 is TGCAGTGCTAGAGAGGGGGGATGGGGGAGGGGATCAGCGCAGTATTTT. It translates to CSAREGGWGRGSAQYF.

This clonotype was detected many times. The chain carries TRBV2 and TRBJ2-7; tentatively, D is TRBD1 (7 bases). CDR1 SNHLY and CDR2 FYNNEI come from the germline V gene. V was pared by 10 bases and J by 3 bases, with 19 bases between. The CDR3 covers 14 residues. This chain's CDR3 is CATLRGQGGYEQYF. CDR3 bases: TGTGCCACCCTGCGAGGGCAGGGGGGCTACGAGCAGTACTTC.

This clonotype was seen many times. The CDR3 DNA reads TGTGCCAGCAGCTCCATACTCGGGAGGGCGAACACCGGGGAGCTGTTTTTT. Translating it yields CASSSILGRANTGELFF. The V and J genes are TRBV7-9 and TRBJ2-2, with 8 bases matching TRBD2. The CDR3 loop spans 17 amino acids. CDR1 and CDR2 from the germline V gene are SEHNR and FQNEAQ (reference sequence). V lost 4 bases and J lost 0; bases outside the gene matches: 7.

This clonotype came up many times. The chain carries TRBV20-1 and TRBJ1-5, with TRBD1 matching 8 bases. CDR3 length equals 16 residues. The V and J ends lost 6 bases and 0 bases, in that order; junction bases with no gene match: 10. Germline CDR1 and CDR2: DFQATT and SNEGSKA (reference sequence). Written as DNA, the CDR3 is TGCAGTGCCCCAGGGACAGGAGTTCTTAGCAATCAGCCCCAGCATTTT. Protein product: CSAPGTGVLSNQPQHF.

This clonotype was recorded many times. V and J are TRBV15 and TRBJ1-4, with D possibly being TRBD1 (6 bases). Germline V lookup: CDR1 LNHNV, CDR2 YYDKDF (reference sequence). This CDR3 comprises 15 residues. Trimming shortened V by 0 bases and J by 4 bases, and 9 bases separated the two germline ends. This chain's CDR3 is CATSRERQVNEKLFF. The CDR3 DNA is TGTGCCACCAGCAGAGAGAGACAGGTTAATGAAAAACTGTTTTTT. Looking up the rest from reference TRBV15 and TRBJ1-4 gives the full variable domain: DAMVIQNPRYQVTQFGKPVTLSCSQTLNHNVMYWYQQKSSQAPKLLFHYYDKDFNNEADTPDNFQSRRPNTSFCFLDIRSPGLGDTAMYLCATSRERQVNEKLFFGSGTQLSVL.

This clonotype has ten or more counts. The rearrangement uses TRBV12-3 or TRBV12-4 and TRBJ1-1, with no clear D. CDR3 length equals 11 residues. The V gene lost 6 bases and the J gene lost 10 bases, with 12 bases spanning the gap. The CDR3 nucleotides read TGTGCCAGCAGCCTGACCCGAGGAGCTTTCTTT. This translates into CASSLTRGAFF.